This record looks at one TCR beta chain sequence and its context. The data are from a study of cytomegalovirus exposure and HLA in healthy donors. The primer mix had 60 Vbeta and 13 Jbeta primers. The method was immunoSEQ multiplex PCR; TCRdb's version includes in-frame clones alone and lacks a portion of them. The data hold around 180,000 clones, with about 65% observed a single time. The length of the CDR3 is 13 residues. V was shortened by 5 bases and J by 5 bases, with 12 bases between the two germline ends. The germline V gene encodes CDR1 KGHSH and CDR2 LQKENI. V usage is TRBV18 and J usage is TRBJ2-5; D gene uncertain. Specimen: PBMCs. This sequence was found in a girl aged 5-17 years in good health and CMV-seronegative. The CDR3 spells CASSTIEVETQYF. In DNA, the CDR3 is TGTGCCAGCTCAACTATAGAGGTCGAGACCCAGTACTTC.